The 24 T cell receptor beta chains listed next were all sequenced from one sample in a study of T-cell memory formation after mild COVID-19. TCRdb itself ran the 5' RACE reads through MiXCR, one entry per CDR3 protein. The table lists 350,000 or so distinct CDR3 sequences, 20% to 25% of them singletons. The sequenced sample was PBMCs or a T cell subset sorted from them (not recorded which). All receptors derive from a man between 18 and 29 years old who had mild COVID-19 (a few samples of this study predate the infection). Cell type and time point are not known.

This clonotype was seen more than once but under ten times. CDR3 amino acids: CASSRREGQGAEAFF. CDR3 coding DNA: TGTGCCAGCAGCCGCCGGGAGGGCCAAGGGGCTGAAGCTTTCTTT. This sequence joins TRBV7-8 and TRBJ1-1; TRBD1 might be the D (5 bases). Per the germline V gene, CDR1 is SGHVS and CDR2 is FQNEAQ. This CDR3 is built from 15 residues. Trimming pared 5 bases from V and 6 bases from J, leaving 19 bases between.

This rearrangement joins TRBV4-3 to TRBJ2-3; D is ambiguous. CDR1 is LGHNA and CDR2 is YSLEER in the germline V gene. The CDR3 covers 15 residues. V gave up 0 bases and J gave up 2 bases, with 9 bases separating them. The CDR3 here is CASSQEFRFTDTQYF. The CDR3 nucleotides read TGCGCCAGCAGCCAAGAGTTCAGGTTCACAGATACGCAGTATTTT.

This clonotype was counted between two and nine times. The chain joins TRBV12-3 or TRBV12-4 to TRBJ2-7; D may be TRBD1 (5 bases). This CDR3 spans 12 amino acids. V shed 2 bases and J shed 5 bases, with 7 bases lying between them. The CDR3 bases are TGTGCCAGCAGTTTACAGGGAAACGAGCAGTACGTC. Its protein is CASSLQGNEQYV.

The rearrangement links TRBV5-1 to TRBJ1-6, with 7 positions matching TRBD1. Germline V gene data show CDR1 as SGHRS and CDR2 as YFSETQ. This CDR3 spans 14 amino acids. V lost 4 bases to trimming and J lost 4 bases; unmatched junction nucleotides: 2. Here the CDR3 reads CASSTGQYNSPLHF. DNA of the CDR3: TGCGCCAGCAGCACGGGACAGTATAATTCACCCCTCCACTTT.

The chain has TRBV6-2 or TRBV6-3 and TRBJ2-3; 9 bases align to TRBD2. Germline-derived CDR1 and CDR2 are MNHEY and SVGEGT. J gave up 3 bases and V 2 bases, and 9 bases lay outside the gene matches. The CDR3 is 17 residues long. CDR3 DNA sequence: TGTGCCAGCAGTTACGGCATAGCGGGGGCCCTTACAGATACGCAGTATTTT. This translates into CASSYGIAGALTDTQYF.

The V gene is TRBV5-1, the J gene TRBJ2-1, with TRBD1 matching over 7 bases. This CDR3 is built from 15 residues. V lost 6 bases and J lost 2; bases outside the gene matches: 8. Germline assignment: CDR1 SGHRS and CDR2 YFSETQ. CDR3 sequence (DNA): TGCGCCAGCAAAGTGACAGGGAATCCCTACAATGAGCAGTTCTTC. It encodes CASKVTGNPYNEQFF.

The CDR3 reads CASSLVTGDRQETQYF. The CDR3 coding sequence is TGTGCCAGCAGCTTAGTGACAGGGGACCGTCAAGAGACCCAGTACTTC. V and J are TRBV11-2 and TRBJ2-5, with 8 bases identical to TRBD1. V dropped 1 base and J dropped 2; count of bases not matched to a gene: 6. The CDR3 loop spans 16 amino acids. Germline V gene sequence: CDR1 SGHAT, CDR2 FQNNGV. The full variable domain, completed using reference TRBV11-2 and TRBJ2-5, is EAGVAQSPRYKIIEKRQSVAFWCNPISGHATLYWYQQILGQGPKLLIQFQNNGVVDDSQLPKDRFSAERLKGVDSTLKIQPAKLEDSAVYLCASSLVTGDRQETQYFGPGTRLLVL.

There are a few counts of this clonotype. The chain carries TRBV23-1 and TRBJ2-5, with TRBD1 matching 8 bases. TRBV23-1 belongs to the ORF category, with a function that is uncertain. Trimming took 6 bases from V and 4 from J; bases not matched to a gene: 16. There are 17 residues in the CDR3. CDR3 DNA sequence: TGCGCCAGCAGGCAGCGGACAGGGTTTTTCCTTGGAGAGACCCAGTACTTC. Its translation: CASRQRTGFFLGETQYF.

This clonotype was seen only a few times. The chain couples TRBV6-2 or TRBV6-3 to TRBJ2-1, with D possibly being TRBD2 (6 bases). Germline assignment: CDR1 MNHEY and CDR2 SVGEGT. The CDR3 has 14 amino acids. V was trimmed by 11 bases and J by 4 bases, leaving 18 bases between them. The CDR3 region has the DNA TGTGCCGCTGGGAGCGGAGGGTTTTACAATGAGCAGTTCTTC. Translating gives CAAGSGGFYNEQFF.

The chain employs TRBV29-1 and TRBJ1-2; D remains ambiguous. This CDR3 is 13 amino acids long. V lost 3 bases and J 5 bases, leaving 13 bases between the germline ends. CDR1 is SQVTM and CDR2 is ANQGSEA in the germline V gene. The DNA of the CDR3 is TGCAGCGTTGAGGGTTTAGACGGATATGGCTACACCTTC. Residues: CSVEGLDGYGYTF.

Concerning this clonotype itself: Germline and junction disagree at one end, which may indicate a read error. The chain couples TRBV29-1 to TRBJ1-6; TRBD1 agrees at 12 bases. The CDR3 loop spans 15 amino acids. Germline values: CDR1 SQVTM, CDR2 ANQGSEA. The CDR3 here is CSARTGTGGGSPLNF. CDR3 in DNA: TGCAGCGCCCGGACCGGGACAGGGGGCGGTTCACCCCTCAACTTT.

About this clonotype: This sequence may be a read error, since a much larger clone differs from it by one base. The rearrangement joins TRBV30 to TRBJ1-6, with D possibly TRBD1 on 5 matching bases. Germline CDR1 and CDR2: GTSNPN and SVGIG (reference sequence). V was clipped by 6 bases and J by 14 bases, with 11 bases between them. This CDR3 region has 10 residues. CDR3 amino acids: CACGRGALHF. In DNA, the CDR3 is TGTGCCTGTGGCCGGGGGGCCCTCCACTTT.

V gene TRBV27 combines with J gene TRBJ1-2, with 9 bases lining up with TRBD1. V shed 6 bases and J 7 bases; nucleotides not matched to a gene: 6. The germline gives CDR1 MNHEY, CDR2 SMNVEV (reference sequence). The CDR3 has 13 residues. The CDR3 nucleotides read TGTGCCAGCAGCAGACAGGGGGAGGGTGGCTACACCTTC. As protein: CASSRQGEGGYTF.

The V call is TRBV7-6, the J call TRBJ2-5; D possibly corresponds to TRBD1 (5 bases). Germline V CDR1 and CDR2: SGHVS, FNYEAQ. The CDR3 consists of 14 residues. Trimming cost V 0 bases and J 5 bases, with 10 bases left between them. CDR3 loop: CASSLAGQGETQYF. The CDR3 DNA reads TGTGCCAGCAGCTTAGCGGGGCAGGGCGAGACCCAGTACTTC.

The V call is TRBV4-3, the J call TRBJ2-7, with D possibly matching TRBD1 (7 bases). CDR3 length: 14 residues. Germline lookup yields CDR1 LGHNA and CDR2 YSLEER. V was cut by 1 base and J by 8 bases, with 15 bases left in between. The CDR3 here is CASSQVGGGAKQYF. CDR3 nucleotide sequence: TGCGCCAGCAGCCAAGTCGGAGGGGGCGCGAAGCAGTACTTC.

The sample holds many counts of this clonotype. The V call is TRBV24-1, the J call TRBJ2-2, with D uncertain. This CDR3 has 14 amino acids. CDR1 KGHDR and CDR2 SFDVKD come from the germline V gene. Trimming stripped 5 bases from V and 2 bases from J, with 8 bases between. The CDR3 DNA reads as TGTGCCACCAGTGCCAGCGTAAACACCGGGGAGCTGTTTTTT. Translation gives CATSASVNTGELFF.

This clonotype was counted a few times. The rearrangement links TRBV5-1 to TRBJ2-1; D not resolved. The V gene lost 4 bases and the J gene lost 9 bases, with 14 bases spanning the gap. Germline V gene sequence: CDR1 SGHRS, CDR2 YFSETQ. This CDR3 has 13 residues. CDR3 loop: CASSEDPSGEQFF. The CDR3 nucleotides read TGCGCCAGCAGCGAGGACCCCTCCGGTGAGCAGTTCTTC.

This clonotype was seen repeatedly, ten times or more. This CDR3 reads CASSLPGGNIQYF. Here the CDR3 DNA reads TGTGCCAGCAGTTTACCAGGCGGAAACATTCAGTACTTC. This chain links TRBV27 with TRBJ2-4; no definite D call. The V end was cut by 2 bases, the J end by 6 bases, with 8 bases between. The CDR3 is 13 residues long. Germline-derived CDR1 and CDR2 are MNHEY and SMNVEV (reference sequence).

The V gene is TRBV10-2, the J gene TRBJ2-3, with D uncertain. From germline, CDR1 is WSHSY and CDR2 SAAADI. The V end was cut by 10 bases, the J end by 2 bases, with 10 bases between. The CDR3 sequence is 12 residues long. The CDR3 sequence: CATTSTTDTQYF. DNA for the CDR3: TGCGCCACCACCTCCACCACAGATACGCAGTATTTT.

This clonotype appeared many times. The germline gene is not matched at one end of the junction; a read error may be the cause. The chain links TRBV7-2 to TRBJ1-1; the match to TRBD1 covers 7 bases. Germline CDR1 reads SGHTA; CDR2 reads FQGNSA. The CDR3 is 13 amino acids. CDR3 in amino acids: CASSSQGGTEAFF. CDR3 coding DNA: TGCGCCAGCAGCTCGCAGGGGGGGACTGAAGCTTTCTTT.

Many counts were recorded for this clonotype. The chain recombines TRBV4-1 with TRBJ1-1, with D unclear. Germline CDR1 reads MGHRA; CDR2 reads YSYEKL. The CDR3 loop spans 13 amino acids. The ends were cut back, 0 bases at V and 5 bases at J, with 7 bases in the middle. The CDR3 protein is CASSQDRRTEAFF. CDR3 in DNA: TGCGCCAGCAGCCAAGATCGTCGGACTGAAGCTTTCTTT.

This clonotype showed up just a few times. CDR3 nucleotides: TGTGCCACCAGCAGAGAGAAAGGGGGCCTAAACACCGGGGAGCTGTTTTTT. It translates to CATSREKGGLNTGELFF. The chain has TRBV15 and TRBJ2-2; 7 bases are a match to TRBD1. Germline loops: CDR1 LNHNV, CDR2 YYDKDF (reference sequence). The V gene end was trimmed by 0 bases and the J gene end by 2 bases; junction bases not matched to a gene: 6. The CDR3 extends over 17 amino acids.

This clonotype has a count of ten or more. This chain links TRBV25-1 with TRBJ2-2, with TRBD1 matching over 10 bases. The length of the CDR3 is 15 residues. V trimming: 8 bases; J trimming: 3 bases; junction bases outside the gene matches: 6. From germline, CDR1 is MGHDK and CDR2 SYGVNS. CDR3 in amino acids: CASAAGTGDTGELFF. The CDR3 nucleotides are TGTGCCAGCGCAGCCGGGACAGGGGACACCGGGGAGCTGTTTTTT.

This clonotype turned up a few times. This rearrangement joins TRBV4-1 to TRBJ1-4; D unclear. V lost 3 bases to trimming and J lost 8 bases, with 13 bases between them. Germline V gene lookup returns CDR1 MGHRA and CDR2 YSYEKL. The CDR3 loop spans 14 amino acids. The DNA for the CDR3 is TGCGCCAGCAGCCAGAGAAGGGCGATGGAAAAACTGTTTTTT. Translating it yields CASSQRRAMEKLFF.